The clone carrying this TCR beta chain was seen more than once but under ten times. Its cognate antigen is unknown. This specimen comes from a study of T cells in narcolepsy. Study results and caveats: HCRT-specific and TRIB2-specific autoreactive clonotypes appeared among same-patient CSF and blood CD4+ clonotypes.

V lost 2 bases and J lost 5; bases outside the gene matches: 5. Germline values: CDR1 SGHVS, CDR2 FNYEAQ. The CDR3 loop spans 16 amino acids. Generated by immunoSEQ multiplex PCR, the TCRdb table keeps only in-frame clones and is missing some. The sample contains tens of thousands of clones, roughly 80% of which appear only once. Sequenced: CD45RA- memory CD4+ T cells from PBMCs. The clonotype was recovered from a human donor with narcolepsy. J is TRBJ2-1 and V is TRBV7-6; 11 nucleotides align to TRBD2. The CDR3 region is CASSLLPSGGNNEQFF. As DNA, the CDR3 is TGTGCCAGCAGCTTATTACCTAGCGGGGGGAACAATGAGCAGTTCTTC.